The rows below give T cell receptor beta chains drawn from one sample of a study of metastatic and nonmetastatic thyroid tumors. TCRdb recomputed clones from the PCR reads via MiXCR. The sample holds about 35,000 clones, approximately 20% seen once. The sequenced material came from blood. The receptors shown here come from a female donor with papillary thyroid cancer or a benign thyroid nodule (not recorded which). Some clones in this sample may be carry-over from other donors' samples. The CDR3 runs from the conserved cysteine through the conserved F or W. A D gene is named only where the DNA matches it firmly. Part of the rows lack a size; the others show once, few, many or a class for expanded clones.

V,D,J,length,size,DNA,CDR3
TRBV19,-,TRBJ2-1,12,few,TGTGCCATACGTACAGGGTTAGGTGAGCAGTTCTTC,CAIRTGLGEQFF
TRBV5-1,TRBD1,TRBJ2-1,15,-,TGCGCCAGCAGCCAACAGGGGCCGAAGTACAATGAGCAGTTCTTC,CASSQQGPKYNEQFF
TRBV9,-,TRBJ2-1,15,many,TGTGCCAGCAGCGTAGAGTTTAGCAGATACAATGAGCAGTTCTTC,CASSVEFSRYNEQFF
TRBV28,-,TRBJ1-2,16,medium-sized,TGTGCCAGCAGTTTAGGTGGGCCAGGAGCTAACTATGGCTACACCTTC,CASSLGGPGANYGYTF
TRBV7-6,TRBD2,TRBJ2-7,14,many,TGTGCCAGCAGACTGAGCGGGAGCTCCTACGAGCAGTACTTC,CASRLSGSSYEQYF
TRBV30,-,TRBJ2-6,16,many,TGTGCCTGGAGTGTCGAGGGGGACACTGGGGCCAACGTCCTGACTTTC,CAWSVEGDTGANVLTF
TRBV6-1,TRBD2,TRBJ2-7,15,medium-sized,TGTGCCAGCAGTGAAGGGCTAGCGGGAGGCTACGAGCAGTACTTC,CASSEGLAGGYEQYF
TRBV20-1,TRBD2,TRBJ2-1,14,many,TGCAGTGCCCCCCGAATAGCGGGAGACTATGAGCAGTTCTTC,CSAPRIAGDYEQFF
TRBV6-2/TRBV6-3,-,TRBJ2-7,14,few,TGTGCCAGCAGCCCCAACTATTACTCCTACGAGCAGTACTTC,CASSPNYYSYEQYF
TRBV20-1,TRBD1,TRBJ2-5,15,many,TGCAGTGCCTCGCCGCAGGGGGCCTACCAAGAGACCCAGTACTTC,CSASPQGAYQETQYF
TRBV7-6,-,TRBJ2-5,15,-,TGTGCCAGTAGCCCTTACCAGTCGTCTCAAGAGACCCAGTACTTC,CASSPYQSSQETQYF
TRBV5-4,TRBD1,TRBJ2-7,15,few,TGTGCCAGCAGCCTCCCTCCGGGACAGGGTACCGAGCAGTACTTC,CASSLPPGQGTEQYF
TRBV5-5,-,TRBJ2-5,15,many,TGTGCCAGCAGCGCGGCGGTAGGAGGGCTGGAGACCCAGTACTTC,CASSAAVGGLETQYF
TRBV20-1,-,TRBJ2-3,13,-,TGCAGTGCTAGGGAGGGCGGGGACCCTCAGCAGTATTTT,CSAREGGDPQQYF
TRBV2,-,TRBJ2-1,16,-,TGTGCCAGCAGTGAAGGGCCGGGACCGGGAACCGGCGAGCAGTTCTTC,CASSEGPGPGTGEQFF
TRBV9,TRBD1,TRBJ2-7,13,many,TGTGCCAGCAGCTCGGGACAGTCCTACGAGCAGTACTTC,CASSSGQSYEQYF
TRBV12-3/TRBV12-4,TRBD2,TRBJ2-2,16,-,TGTGCCAGCAGCGATAGCGGGACCTCCAACACCGGGGAGCTGTTTTTT,CASSDSGTSNTGELFF
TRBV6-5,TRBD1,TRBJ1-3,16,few,TGTGCCAGCAGTTATCCCTGTACAGGGGGTGGAAACACCATATATTTT,CASSYPCTGGGNTIYF
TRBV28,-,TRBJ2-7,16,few,TGTGTCAGCACCCCCTGGCCCCTTAGCGGTAGTAACGAGCAGTACTTC,CVSTPWPLSGSNEQYF
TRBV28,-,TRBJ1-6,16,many,TGTGCCAGCAGTTCCAGCTACAGGGTGATTAATTCACCCCTCCACTTT,CASSSSYRVINSPLHF
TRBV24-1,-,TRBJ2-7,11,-,TGTGCCAGGGGTGGTAGTCATGAGCAGTACTTC,CARGGSHEQYF
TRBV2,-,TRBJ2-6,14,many,TGTGCCAGCAGCGACAACTCTGGGGCCAACGTCCTGACTTTC,CASSDNSGANVLTF
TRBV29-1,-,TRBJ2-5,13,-,TGCAGCGTTGATGGGGGGTTACAAGAGACCCAGTACTTC,CSVDGGLQETQYF
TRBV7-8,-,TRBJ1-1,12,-,TGTGCCAGCAGCTCGGTAGGCGCTGAAGCTTTCTTT,CASSSVGAEAFF
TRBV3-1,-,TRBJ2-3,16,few,TGTGCCAGCAGCCAAGTCGGGGCGGGACCTACAGATACGCAGTATTTT,CASSQVGAGPTDTQYF
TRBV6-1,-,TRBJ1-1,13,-,TGTGCCAGCAGCCTAAGTCCTAGGACTGAAGCTTTCTTT,CASSLSPRTEAFF
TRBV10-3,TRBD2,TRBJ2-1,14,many,TGTGCCATCAGTGGGACTAGCGGGAGATATGAGCAGTTCTTC,CAISGTSGRYEQFF
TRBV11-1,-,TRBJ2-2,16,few,TGTGCCAGCAGCCCACAGGGACTGGCGAACACCGGGGAGCTGTTTTTT,CASSPQGLANTGELFF
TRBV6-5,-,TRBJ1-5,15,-,-,CASSSSGTRHQPQHF
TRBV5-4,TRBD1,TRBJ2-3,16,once,TGTGCCAGCAGCTTGGGAGGGACAGGGGGAAAGAATACGCAGTATTTT,CASSLGGTGGKNTQYF
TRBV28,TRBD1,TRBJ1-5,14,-,TGTGCCAGCACCCCAGGGGGTGGGTATCAGCCCCAGCATTTT,CASTPGGGYQPQHF
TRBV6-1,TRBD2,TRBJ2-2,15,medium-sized,TGTGCCAGCAGCGCCGGGACTAGCGCGGACGGGGAGCTGTTTTTT,CASSAGTSADGELFF
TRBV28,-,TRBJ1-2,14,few,TGTACCAGCAGTTTATGGTGGACAGACTATGGCTACACCTTC,CTSSLWWTDYGYTF
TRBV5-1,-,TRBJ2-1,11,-,TGCGCCAGCCACCGGGAGTATGAGCAGTTCTTC,CASHREYEQFF
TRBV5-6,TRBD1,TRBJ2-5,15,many,TGTGCCAGCAGCTTATTCGACAGGGGGCAAGAGACCCAGTACTTC,CASSLFDRGQETQYF
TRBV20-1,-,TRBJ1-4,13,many,TGCAGTGCCCGGTTCGGAGGGGATGAAAAACTGTTTTTT,CSARFGGDEKLFF
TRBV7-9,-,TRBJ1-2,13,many,TGTGCCAGCAGCCCCCCGCAGGATTATGGCTACACCTTC,CASSPPQDYGYTF
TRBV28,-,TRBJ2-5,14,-,TGTGCCAGCAGTTCCGGGACATTAGGAGGGACCCAGTACTTC,CASSSGTLGGTQYF
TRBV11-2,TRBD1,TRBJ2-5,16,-,TGTGCCAGCAGGCCACAGGGGTCCCTATTACAAGAGACCCAGTACTTC,CASRPQGSLLQETQYF
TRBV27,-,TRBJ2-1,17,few,TGTGCCAGCAGTCCCCCGTGGGCTATCGGGAGAGGGAATGAGCAGTTCTTT,CASSPPWAIGRGNEQFF
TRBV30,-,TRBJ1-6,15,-,TGTGCCTGGTGTTTGGGCAGCGCCGATAATTCACCCCTCCACTTT,CAWCLGSADNSPLHF
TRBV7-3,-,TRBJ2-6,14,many,TGTGCCAGCAGCTTAATAGCTGGGGCCAACGTCCTGACTTTC,CASSLIAGANVLTF